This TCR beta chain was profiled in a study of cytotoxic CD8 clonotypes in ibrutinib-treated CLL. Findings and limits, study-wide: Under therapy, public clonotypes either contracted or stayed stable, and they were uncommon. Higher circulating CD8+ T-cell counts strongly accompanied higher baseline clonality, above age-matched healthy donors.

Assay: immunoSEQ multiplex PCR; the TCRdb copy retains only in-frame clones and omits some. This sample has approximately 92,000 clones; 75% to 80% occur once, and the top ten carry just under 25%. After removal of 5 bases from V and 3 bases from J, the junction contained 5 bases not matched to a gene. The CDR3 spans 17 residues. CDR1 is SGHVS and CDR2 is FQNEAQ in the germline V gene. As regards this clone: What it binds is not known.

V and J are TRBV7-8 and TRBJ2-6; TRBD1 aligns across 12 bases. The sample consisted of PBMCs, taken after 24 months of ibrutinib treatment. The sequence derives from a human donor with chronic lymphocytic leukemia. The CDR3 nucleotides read TGTGCCAGCAGCGGGGGACAGGGGGCGCTTGGGGCCAACGTCCTGACTTTC. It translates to CASSGGQGALGANVLTF.